This TCR beta chain stems from a study of shared clonotypes between healthy human individuals. Study-wide background: The study used three CD4 naive, three CD4 memory, two CD8 naive and one CD8 memory plate per donor. Study results and limitations: The naive CD4 repertoires of several donors were compared, and approximately 5.3% of clonotypes were shared. Compared with clonotypes that all four donors shared, non-shared clonotypes had lower generation probabilities.

Concerning this clone: No antigen is known for it.

V lost 6 bases and J lost 4; bases outside the gene matches: 11. The germline gives CDR1 MNHNY, CDR2 SVGAGI (reference sequence). The CDR3 contains 15 residues. The assay ran at deep level. Clones were sequenced by immunoSEQ multiplex PCR, and TCRdb holds only the in-frame ones, with some missing. This sample yields over a million clones, of which over 95% are seen a single time; approximately 1% belongs to the top ten. V is TRBV6-6 and J is TRBJ2-5; 7 bases agree with TRBD2. The origin of this receptor is a young man in good health. Sequencing was done on a sample of naive CD4+ T cells sorted from blood. As for subset: CD45RA+ positively selected. As DNA, the CDR3 is TGTGCCAGCAGAGCGGGACGGGATAGGCCAGAGACCCAGTACTTC. Its translation: CASRAGRDRPETQYF.